This T cell receptor beta chain is drawn from a study of chemoradiotherapy in HPV16-positive cancers. Concerning this clone: Antigen: not known.

Here immunoSEQ multiplex PCR was the method, and the copy in TCRdb shows in-frame clones only, minus some. The data show around 30,000 clones, with roughly nine tenths seen just once and roughly 21% held by the top ten. Repeated repertoire sampling spanned the course of chemoradiotherapy. V was pared by 7 bases and J by 4 bases, with 14 bases between. This CDR3 region has 14 residues. CDR1 and CDR2 (germline): MNHEY, SVGAGI. Overall study findings and caveats: During treatment, candidate HPV-specific clones and E7-related motifs expanded in tumor. Functional assays defining HPV-specific T cells used only a couple of HPV16-positive patients. For HPV16-positive patients, expanding HPV-responsive T cells associated with longer recurrence-free survival.

This material consisted of blood, taken from a patient who underwent chemoradiotherapy. The gene calls are TRBV6-5 and TRBJ2-1, with D possibly being TRBD2 (5 bases). The clonotype comes from a human donor with HPV-associated anogenital cancer. The CDR3, as DNA: TGTGCCAGCACCTGGACTGGCGGGTACAATGAGCAGTTCTTC. Translated, it gives CASTWTGGYNEQFF.